The subject of this entry is one T cell receptor (beta chain). Its specificity is unknown. Sequencing used immunoSEQ multiplex PCR; TCRdb keeps in-frame clones, though not all of them. The table has roughly 1.4 million clones, approximately 98.5% seen once. Trimming shortened V by 2 bases and J by 9 bases, and 26 bases separated the two germline ends. The length of the CDR3 is 17 residues. In germline, CDR1 is SGHDN, CDR2 FVKESK. These data are taken from a study of shared clonotypes between healthy human individuals. Study conclusions and caveats: Relative to their counterparts shared across all four donors, non-shared clonotypes exhibited diminished generation probabilities.

Material: naive CD4+ T cells sorted from blood. Indicated subset: CD45RA+ positively selected. This sequence was found in a man aged 25-40 years in good health. V and J are TRBV14 and TRBJ2-7; possibly TRBD2 for D (6 bases). CDR3 amino acids: CASSQKLGGSVLSAQYF. In nucleotides, the CDR3 is TGTGCCAGCAGCCAAAAATTGGGGGGAAGCGTACTCTCCGCGCAGTACTTC. Filled out from reference TRBV14 and TRBJ2-7, the complete variable domain reads EAGVTQFPSHSVIEKGQTVTLRCDPISGHDNLYWYRRVMGKEIKFLLHFVKESKQDESGMPNNRFLAERTGGTYSTLKVQPAELEDSGVYFCASSQKLGGSVLSAQYFGPGTRLTVT.